The rows below give T cell receptor beta chains drawn from one sample of a study of T cell changes during pregnancy in multiple sclerosis. Sequencing was performed with immunoSEQ multiplex PCR; in TCRdb, only in-frame clones are kept and a portion is missing. Counted here are roughly 29,000 clones, 89% occurring once; the ten biggest clones make up roughly 7.5%. The sample in question was CD8+ T cells from peripheral blood mononuclear cells, obtained after pregnancy. These receptors were obtained from a female donor with multiple sclerosis, enrolled in a pregnancy study. Each CDR3 is given with its conserved first and last residue. D genes are given only for firm matches. Rows may omit the clone size; those that give it use once, few, many or a size class.

>TRBJ2-5|-|TRBV6-5|TRBD2
TGTGCCAGCAGTGCATCTAGCGGGGTACAAGAGACCCAGTACTTC
CASSASSGVQETQYF
>TRBJ2-1|-|TRBV5-4|TRBD2
TGTGCCAGCAGATCGTGGCGGGGGAGCTCCTACAATGAGCAGTTCTTC
CASRSWRGSSYNEQFF
>TRBJ1-2|-|TRBV13|-
TGTGCCAGCCGAGATCGACAGGAAGGTACTCCATCTGGCTACACCTTC
CASRDRQEGTPSGYTF
>TRBJ2-7|many|TRBV15|-
TGTGCCACCAGCAGAGATGGGGCTAGCTCCTACGAGCAGTACTTC
CATSRDGASSYEQYF
>TRBJ2-6|-|TRBV6-5|-
TGTGCCTCCCAACAGGGCACTACTGGGGCCAACGTCCTGACTTTC
CASQQGTTGANVLTF
>TRBJ2-7|-|TRBV11-1|-
TGTGCCAGCAGCCGAAGGACAGATTACGAGCAGTACTTC
CASSRRTDYEQYF
>TRBJ2-1|once|TRBV9|-
TGTGCCAGCAGCGTATCTGCCGGGAGCTCCTACAATGAGCAGTTCTTC
CASSVSAGSSYNEQFF
>TRBJ2-3|-|TRBV11-2|TRBD2
TGTGCCAGCAGCTCCGGACTAGCGGGAGGGTCCTTTGCAGATACGCAGTATTTT
CASSSGLAGGSFADTQYF
>TRBJ2-7|once|TRBV4-3|-
TGCGCCAGCAGCCAAGATTGGGCGGGGCTATCCTACGAGCAGTACTTC
CASSQDWAGLSYEQYF
>TRBJ1-1|few|TRBV6-4|-
TGTGCCAGCAGTGACTTGGGGGGAAAAGCTTTCTTT
CASSDLGGKAFF
>TRBJ2-7|-|TRBV5-1|TRBD2
TGCGCCAGCAGCTTAGCGGGAGGCACCTACGAGCAGTACTTC
CASSLAGGTYEQYF
>TRBJ2-3|once|TRBV4-3|-
TGCGCCAGCAGCCAAGTGGCAGGAACCACAGATACGCAGTATTTT
CASSQVAGTTDTQYF
>TRBJ1-2|once|TRBV18|TRBD1
TGTGCCAGCTCACCCCCGGGACAGACCTATGGCTACACCTTC
CASSPPGQTYGYTF
>TRBJ1-2|-|TRBV6-5|TRBD1
TGTGCCAGCAGTTACTCGGACAGGGGTGGGGATGGCTACACCTTC
CASSYSDRGGDGYTF
>TRBJ1-5|-|TRBV27|-
TGTGCCAGCAGTTCCTTCAGAAGTTCCAATCAGCCCCAGCATTTT
CASSSFRSSNQPQHF
>TRBJ2-7|-|TRBV10-3|-
TGTGCCATCAGCCCCCCCGCGCGGACCTACGAGCAGTACTTC
CAISPPARTYEQYF
>TRBJ2-1|-|TRBV28|TRBD1
TGTGCCAGCAGCGACAGACAGGGGAGTATTCGCAATGAGCAGTTCTTC
CASSDRQGSIRNEQFF
>TRBJ2-7|once|TRBV11-3|TRBD2
TGTGCCAGCAGCCCCAAACGGGGGGCCTACGAGCAGTACTTC
CASSPKRGAYEQYF
>TRBJ2-7|medium-sized|TRBV27|TRBD2
TGTGCCAGCCATACTCTAACTAGCGGGAGCTACGAGCAGTACTTC
CASHTLTSGSYEQYF
>TRBJ1-4|once|TRBV7-9|TRBD1
TGTGCCAGCAGCTTAGAGGGACAGGGGCGAGCTAATGAAAAACTGTTTTTT
CASSLEGQGRANEKLFF
>TRBJ1-1|-|TRBV9|-
TGTGCCAGCAGCGTAGCTACGAGGGACACTGAAGCTTTCTTT
CASSVATRDTEAFF
>TRBJ2-1|-|TRBV5-4|-
TGTGCCAGCAGCTTGAATATAGCTGACAATGAGCAGTTCTTC
CASSLNIADNEQFF
>TRBJ1-1|-|TRBV7-2|-
TGTGCCATCATGAGGAGCACTGAAGCTTTCTTT
CAIMRSTEAFF
>TRBJ1-2|-|TRBV27|-
TGTGCCAGCAGTTTACAGGGAAGCTATGGCTACACCTTC
CASSLQGSYGYTF
>TRBJ1-5|-|TRBV15|-
TGTGCCACCAGCAGAGTTGAGGGTCAGCCCCAGCATTTT
CATSRVEGQPQHF
>TRBJ2-5|-|TRBV11-2|TRBD1
TGTGCCAGCAGCTTATTCCCCAGGGGGCAGGAAGAGACCCAGTACTTC
CASSLFPRGQEETQYF
>TRBJ1-1|-|TRBV7-6|TRBD1
TGTGCCAGCAGCCCCCGACAGGGGATGGACACTGAAGCTTTCTTT
CASSPRQGMDTEAFF
>TRBJ2-2|-|TRBV29-1|TRBD2
TGCAGCGTTGCGGCTAGCGGGATTAACGGGGAGCTGTTTTTT
CSVAASGINGELFF
>TRBJ2-7|-|TRBV19|-
TGTGCCAGTAGTATAGGGGAGGCGGAAGGGTTCACTTACGAGCAGTACTTC
CASSIGEAEGFTYEQYF
>TRBJ1-2|-|TRBV7-9|TRBD1
TGTGCCAGCAGCAAAGAGGACAGGGCTCAAGGCTACACCTTC
CASSKEDRAQGYTF
>TRBJ2-1|-|TRBV11-2|TRBD2
TGTGCCAGCAGCTTACAGGGCGGGGGGGTGCCGTACAATGAGCAGTTCTTC
CASSLQGGGVPYNEQFF
>TRBJ2-1|-|TRBV9|TRBD2
TGTGCCAGCAGCGTAAGTAGCGGGCCCTACAATGAGCAGTTCTTC
CASSVSSGPYNEQFF
>TRBJ1-1|-|TRBV11-3|-
TGTGCCAGCAGCTTAAGTCCGGGTTTAGAAGCTTTCTTT
CASSLSPGLEAFF
>TRBJ2-7|-|TRBV7-2|-
TGTGCCAGCAGCCAAGTAGTCGACTCCAACTACGAGCAGTACTTC
CASSQVVDSNYEQYF
>TRBJ2-5|once|TRBV11-2|TRBD2
TGTGCCAGCAGCTTCCCTAGCGGAGGGTACCAAGAGACCCAGTACTTC
CASSFPSGGYQETQYF
>TRBJ1-2|once|TRBV28|-
TGTGCCAGCAGTTTATCCGCGAATTACTATGGCTACACCTTC
CASSLSANYYGYTF
>TRBJ2-7|once|TRBV19|TRBD1
TGTGCCAGTATGGACAGGACCAACTCCTACGAGCAGTACTTC
CASMDRTNSYEQYF
>TRBJ1-4|-|TRBV7-6|-
TGTGCCAGCAGCCCGGGGGAGAGGGGTAACGAAAAACTGTTTTTT
CASSPGERGNEKLFF
>TRBJ1-2|-|TRBV30|TRBD1
TGTGCCTGGAGTTATGGACAGGGGCGAAGTAATGGCTACACCTTC
CAWSYGQGRSNGYTF
>TRBJ1-2|-|TRBV30|-
TGTGCCTGGAAGGACAGCAGCTATGGCTACACCTTC
CAWKDSSYGYTF
>TRBJ2-4|-|TRBV11-1|TRBD1
TGTGCCAGCAGCTTGGCCCTAGGGGGCAATCGGGACATTCAGTACTTC
CASSLALGGNRDIQYF